This T cell receptor beta chain stems from a study of CD4+ T cells in melanoma. Here immunoSEQ multiplex PCR was the method, and the copy in TCRdb shows in-frame clones only, minus some. The repertoire holds over 100,000 clones, with approximately 92% as singletons. Broader study findings: Reportedly, melanoma neoantigen-specific CD4+ T cells showed varied differentiation states. CD8+ T cell, macrophage and B cell function reportedly correlated with neoantigen-specific CD4+ T cells.

Concerning this clone: The antigen is unknown.

V was shortened by 4 bases and J by 5 bases, with 16 bases between the two germline ends. Germline CDR1 reads SGHRS; CDR2 reads YFSETQ. CDR3 length: 15 residues. The chain links TRBV5-1 to TRBJ1-3; D is perhaps TRBD1 (6 bases). The sequence came from a human donor with melanoma. The sequenced sample was peripheral blood. CDR3 residues: CASSPTGNSRNTIYF. As DNA, the CDR3 is TGCGCCAGCAGCCCTACAGGGAATTCGCGAAACACCATATATTTT.